This entry features one TCR beta chain sequence. Its antigen is unknown. This sample is part of a study of blood T cell dynamics during melanoma immunotherapy. Study as a whole: Patients with metastatic melanoma got pembrolizumab or nivolumab-ipilimumab as first-line care. Study outcomes and limitations: The most clonal sorted CD8+ subset, immune-effector cells, was closest to cell-free DNA CDR3 sequences.

The time point was: week 3, after first cycle of checkpoint inhibitor. Prior systemic cancer therapy, immunosuppressant use and other active malignancies excluded patients. For sorted CD8+ subsets, all extracted DNA was loaded. Sequencing used immunoSEQ multiplex PCR; TCRdb keeps in-frame clones, though not all of them. The sample gives roughly 16,000 clones, 94% of which show up once; 0.21% is in the top ten. Trimming took 7 bases from V and 2 from J; bases not matched to a gene: 6. The CDR3 has 15 residues. Germline V gene lookup returns CDR1 MGHDK and CDR2 SYGVNS. The sequence came from a human donor with melanoma. The gene calls are TRBV25-1 and TRBJ2-4; 9 bases are shared with TRBD2. The specimen comprised effector memory CD8+ T cells from blood, sampled from a patient treated with checkpoint blockade. CDR3 sequence reads: CASNRLAGSKNIQYF. CDR3 coding DNA: TGTGCCAGCAACCGGCTAGCGGGGTCCAAAAACATTCAGTACTTC. Supplemented by reference TRBV25-1 and TRBJ2-4, the full variable domain reads EADIYQTPRYLVIGTGKKITLECSQTMGHDKMYWYQQDPGMELHLIHYSYGVNSTEKGDLSSESTVSRIRTEHFPLTLESARPSHTSQYLCASNRLAGSKNIQYFGAGTRLSVL.